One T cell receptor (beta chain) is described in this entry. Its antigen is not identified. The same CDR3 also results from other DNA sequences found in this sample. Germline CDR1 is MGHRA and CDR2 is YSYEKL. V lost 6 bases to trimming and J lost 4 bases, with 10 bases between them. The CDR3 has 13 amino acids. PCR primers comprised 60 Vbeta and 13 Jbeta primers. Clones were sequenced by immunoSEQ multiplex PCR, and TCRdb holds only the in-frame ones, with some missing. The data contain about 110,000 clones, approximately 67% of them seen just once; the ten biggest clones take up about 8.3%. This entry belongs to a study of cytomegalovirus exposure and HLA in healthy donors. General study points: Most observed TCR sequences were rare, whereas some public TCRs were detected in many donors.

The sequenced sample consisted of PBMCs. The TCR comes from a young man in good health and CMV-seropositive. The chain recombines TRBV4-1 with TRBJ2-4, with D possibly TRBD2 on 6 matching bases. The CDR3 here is CASSGTGKNIQYF. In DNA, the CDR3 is TGCGCCAGCAGTGGGACTGGGAAAAACATTCAGTACTTC.